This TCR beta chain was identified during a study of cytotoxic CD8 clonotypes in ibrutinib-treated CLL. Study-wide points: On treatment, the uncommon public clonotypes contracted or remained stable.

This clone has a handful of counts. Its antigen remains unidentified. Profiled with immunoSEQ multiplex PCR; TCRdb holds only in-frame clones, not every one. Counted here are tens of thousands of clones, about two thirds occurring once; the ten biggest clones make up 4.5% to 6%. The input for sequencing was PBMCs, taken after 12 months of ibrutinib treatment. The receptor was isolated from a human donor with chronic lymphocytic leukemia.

CDR3: CASSTFSGAGNEQFF. The CDR3 bases are TGTGCCAGTAGTACCTTTAGCGGGGCCGGGAATGAGCAGTTCTTC. The chain is built from TRBV19 and TRBJ2-1; 8 positions agree with TRBD2. The germline V gene encodes CDR1 LNHDA and CDR2 SQIVND (reference sequence). This CDR3 comprises 15 residues. The trim removed 4 bases at V and 7 bases at J, leaving 9 bases unmatched.